The TCR beta chain described here comes from a study of shared clonotypes between healthy human individuals (TCRdb year 2020). Background for the entire study: The cohort included a few men and two women between 18 and 49 years of age. For each donor, three plates each were used for CD4 naive and CD4 memory, two plates were used for CD8 naive, and one plate was used for CD8 memory. Per donor, leukapheresis produced somewhere between about 0.94 and 8.9 billion PBMCs. To estimate repertoire size and how much clonotype sharing occurs between individuals, the study deeply sequenced the blood TCR repertoires of five or six healthy adults. Libraries were prepared and TCR repertoires were sequenced by different laboratories using diverse techniques, in order to increase sequencing depth and limit assay-specific biases. General conclusions and limits of the study: Pairwise subsampling led to the expectation that sequencing depth would affect the degree of clonotype sharing among donors. Sampling was restricted to blood, and TCR repertoires in tissue are likely to differ from TCR repertoires in blood. When a few donors were compared, the shared fraction of clonotypes was 5% to 6.5% for naive CD4, 3.5% to 4% for naive CD8, 2.3% for memory CD4, and 0.35% to 0.4% for memory CD8. Naive subsets generally had larger estimated clonotype richness than memory subsets. Rarefaction of sorted-subset datasets indicated incomplete sequencing despite the large sequencing depth. Compared with non-shared clonotypes, the clonotypes found in all four sorted-subset donors had higher generation probabilities. The genetic and exposure-history diversity represented was limited by the small number of donors.

The donors were healthy, HIV-negative adults with no recently reported acute infections or vaccinations. All donors were Caucasian adults living in Nashville, Tennessee, USA. Magnetic negative selection was used to enrich CD4+ T cells, after which naive cells were positively selected on CD45RA and the negative fraction became the memory subset. After blood collection by leukapheresis, PBMCs were isolated using Ficoll-Histopaque density gradient centrifugation and then cryopreserved in the vapor phase of liquid nitrogen. Analytical flow cytometry was used to check the purity and quantity of each magnetically sorted T cell population. From each sorted fraction, genomic DNA was isolated and quantified by UV absorbance on a Nanodrop 2000c. Regarding this clone: Its antigen specificity is not known. One base away there is no much larger clone; base qualities are not given.

V is shortened by 0 bases, J by 9 bases, and the region joining them spans 14 bases. Taken from the germline V gene (reference sequence), the CDR1 and CDR2 loops are LNHNV and YYDKDF. The CDR3 holds 14 amino acids from the cysteine to the phenylalanine. Only CDR3 DNA remains: 42 bases, in frame from the first base. Using the deep immunoSEQ assay, multiplex PCR amplified TCR CDR3 regions from genomic DNA. Genomic DNA extracted from each cell subset was distributed evenly over all wells of several immunoSEQ 96-well plates, and each plate served as one replicate. For sorted subsets, approximately 210 ng of genomic DNA, equivalent to 25,000 to 35,000 T cell genomes, went into each replicate PCR. Purified libraries were measured with a Qubit 3.0 fluorometer, size-checked on a Bioanalyzer 2100, and measured again with the KAPA Library Quantification kit. Every immunoSEQ 96-well plate was sequenced on a separate single-read 150-cycle Illumina NextSeq 550 flow cell. Per the original workflow: The immunoSEQ output contained only junctional sequences without quality scores, so filtering could not match that applied to full-length reads. Sequences were annotated with PyIR, a Python wrapper for IgBLAST v1.9, using IMGT germline references to assign V/J genes and CDR3. Reads were filtered out if the reads had weak V/J assignments (E-value above 1e-6), no CDR3, stop codons, out-of-frame junctions, or ambiguous translated residues. V3J clonotypes were defined by identical inferred V gene, J gene, and CDR3 amino acid sequence. Percentage overlap between repertoires was calculated by dividing the number of shared unique clonotypes by the size of the smaller repertoire. Repertoire richness was assessed with RTK rarefaction, the Chao1 estimator, and Recon v2.1 estimates of unobserved clonotypes. Generation probabilities were computed with OLGA for all TCRbeta clonotypes obtained by the gDNA method from several donors. Entries here come from immuneACCESS through TCRdb and include only in-frame sequences with V and J called. Some clones fail to appear in such tables; in the studies checked, an unresolved V gene covers under half of the shortfall, and the cause of the remainder is unknown. V and J calls and clone size come straight from that table; D and trimming were deduced from the DNA. The sample yields about 2.4 million clones; 80% to 95% were counted once. The ten largest clones add up to 0.36% of the sample.

Sequencing was performed on naive CD4+ T cells from PBMCs. In light of the paper, this sample's cell subset or site label describes: CD45RA+ positively selected. This TCR came from a man aged 18 to 29 in good health. Some clones in this sample may be carry-over from other donors' samples. The chain couples TRBV15 to TRBJ1-1, with TRBD1 tentatively as D gene (6 bases match). The sequenced DNA: TGTGCCACCAGCAGAGATTTGGACCAGGGGAAAGCTTTCTTT. The translation is CATSRDLDQGKAFF.